These T cell receptor beta chains were read from a single sample in a study of neurological immune-mediated disorders. TCRdb called the 5' RACE reads again in MiXCR, with one record for every CDR3 protein. Of about 21,000 distinct CDR3 sequences in the sample, approximately 15% were seen once. Input material: CD8+ T cells from blood. The receptors here all came from a woman aged 18-29 years with multiple sclerosis. The conserved cysteine and the conserved F or W are not part of the CDR3 here.

j_call: TRBJ1-2
v_call: TRBV29-1
cdr3_length: 12
cdr3_aa: SVGTGESFHGYT

j_call: TRBJ2-2
v_call: TRBV6-1
cdr3_length: 14
cdr3_aa: ASTPPDRGLTGELF

j_call: TRBJ1-2
v_call: TRBV29-1
cdr3_length: 14
cdr3_aa: SVEAPGQVVLYGYT

j_call: TRBJ1-1
v_call: TRBV29-1
cdr3_length: 10
cdr3_aa: SVQGGTTEAF

j_call: TRBJ1-1
v_call: TRBV5-5
cdr3_length: 12
cdr3_aa: ASSNTGGRTEAF

j_call: TRBJ2-2
v_call: TRBV6-5
cdr3_length: 14
cdr3_aa: ASSRTNTGDTGELF

j_call: TRBJ1-1
v_call: TRBV13
cdr3_length: 12
cdr3_aa: ASQSTDNLFEAF

j_call: TRBJ2-1
v_call: TRBV5-1
cdr3_length: 10
cdr3_aa: ASSSLAEEQF

j_call: TRBJ1-1
v_call: TRBV27
cdr3_length: 11
cdr3_aa: ASSFGENTEAF

j_call: TRBJ1-2
v_call: TRBV7-9
cdr3_length: 10
cdr3_aa: ASSLPGDGYT

j_call: TRBJ2-3
v_call: TRBV7-6
cdr3_length: 12
cdr3_aa: ASSLRGVSDTQY

j_call: TRBJ2-1
v_call: TRBV20-1
cdr3_length: 12
cdr3_aa: SARDTTDYNEQF

j_call: TRBJ1-1
v_call: TRBV21-1
cdr3_length: 11
cdr3_aa: ASSNSTLPEAF

j_call: TRBJ2-2
v_call: TRBV6-5
cdr3_length: 14
cdr3_aa: ASSYAPGTFTGELF

j_call: TRBJ1-2
v_call: TRBV29-1
cdr3_length: 14
cdr3_aa: SVRGADLTGSGGYT

j_call: TRBJ2-3
v_call: TRBV4-3
cdr3_length: 12
cdr3_aa: ASSQGQGSPTQY

j_call: TRBJ1-2
v_call: TRBV6-5
cdr3_length: 14
cdr3_aa: ASSSDPGQGYYGYT

j_call: TRBJ1-1
v_call: TRBV7-9
cdr3_length: 12
cdr3_aa: ASSLVLGNTEAF

j_call: TRBJ2-1
v_call: TRBV10-3
cdr3_length: 16
cdr3_aa: AISESVRTGVPYNEQF

j_call: TRBJ2-5
v_call: TRBV25-1
cdr3_length: 10
cdr3_aa: ASSGGGETQY

j_call: TRBJ2-7
v_call: TRBV15
cdr3_length: 13
cdr3_aa: ATSRGGRDSYEQY

j_call: TRBJ2-1
v_call: TRBV7-9
cdr3_length: 13
cdr3_aa: ASTHSGIWFNEQF

j_call: TRBJ1-2
v_call: TRBV12-3/TRBV12-4
cdr3_length: 13
cdr3_aa: ASSLGPGTGNGYT

j_call: TRBJ1-1
v_call: TRBV2
cdr3_length: 10
cdr3_aa: ASRGTDTEAF